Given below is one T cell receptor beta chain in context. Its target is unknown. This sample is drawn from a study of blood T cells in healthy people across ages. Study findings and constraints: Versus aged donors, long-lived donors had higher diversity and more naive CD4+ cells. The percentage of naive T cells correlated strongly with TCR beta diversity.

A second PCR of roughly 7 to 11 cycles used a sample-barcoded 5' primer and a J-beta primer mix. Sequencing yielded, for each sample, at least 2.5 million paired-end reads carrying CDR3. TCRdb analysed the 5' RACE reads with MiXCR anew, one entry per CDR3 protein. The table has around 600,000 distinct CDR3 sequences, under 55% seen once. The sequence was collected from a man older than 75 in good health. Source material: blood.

CDR3 protein: CSANGRQGAISYEQYF. For the CDR3, the DNA is TGCAGTGCTAACGGTAGACAGGGGGCCATCTCCTACGAGCAGTACTTC. The chain is built from TRBV20-1 and TRBJ2-7; 10 bases align to TRBD1. Germline V gives CDR1 DFQATT, CDR2 SNEGSKA (reference sequence). The CDR3 length is 16 residues. Trimming cost V 4 bases and J 0 bases; bases outside gene matches: 9.